The 32 T cell receptor beta chains given below trace back to one sample, sequenced in a study of vaccination effects on CD4 cells after COVID-19. Here immunoSEQ multiplex PCR was the method, and the copy in TCRdb shows in-frame clones only, minus some. The table shows roughly 70,000 clones, with more than 65% occurring only once. These TCRs are of unknown antigen specificity. The ViraFEST assay expanded antigen-specific CD4+ T cells with viral peptide pools before sequencing. The authors isolated CD4+ T cells after around nine days of culture. This individual contracted SARS-CoV-2 between March and December 2020, as verified by PCR. The specimen was CD4+ T cells from PBMCs cultured with HIV peptides, collected before COVID-19 vaccination. Sample subset: HIV-1 Nef peptide pool negative control/reference culture. The receptors originated from a human donor who had a prior SARS-CoV-2 infection.

This chain connects TRBV6-2 or TRBV6-3 to TRBJ1-2; possibly TRBD1 for D (5 bases). This CDR3 comprises 14 residues. V lost 0 bases and J lost 7, with 12 bases in between. Germline CDR1 and CDR2: MNHEY and SVGEGT. CDR3 region: CASSYSGEIFGYTF. The CDR3 DNA reads as TGTGCCAGCAGTTACTCAGGGGAGATCTTTGGCTACACCTTC.

This clone came up a few times. The V gene is TRBV21-1, the J gene TRBJ2-7; the table's D call, TRBD1, has no DNA check behind it. TRBV21-1 is described as a pseudogene. This CDR3 comprises 14 residues. The CDR3 sequence is CASSKDGQDYEQYF. The CDR3 DNA reads as TGTGCCAGCAGCAAAGATGGACAGGACTACGAGCAGTACTTC.

This clone was seen only once. The chain employs TRBV20-1 and TRBJ2-7, with D possibly being TRBD2 (5 bases). The CDR3 has 12 residues. Germline-derived CDR1 and CDR2 are DFQATT and SNEGSKA (reference sequence). With 3 bases removed from V and 5 bases from J, the gap between germline ends came to 11 bases. In DNA, the CDR3 is TGCAGTGCTAGTAGTGACTATCACGAGCAGTACTTC. It translates to CSASSDYHEQYF.

The J gene is TRBJ1-5, the V gene TRBV23-1, with 9 bases matching TRBD1. TRBV23-1 has ORF status, its function being uncertain. Trimming took 6 bases from V and 0 from J; bases not matched to a gene: 9. The CDR3 totals 17 residues. The CDR3 loop reads CASRLRQGGYSNQPQHF. The CDR3 DNA reads as TGCGCCAGCAGGCTTCGACAGGGGGGGTATAGCAATCAGCCCCAGCATTTT.

The chain combines TRBV25-1 with TRBJ1-1, with TRBD1 as a possible D gene (5 bases). Germline CDR1 MGHDK, CDR2 SYGVNS. The CDR3 runs 14 residues. The V end was cut by 1 base, the J end by 5 bases, with 11 bases between. The CDR3 coding sequence is TGTGCCAGCAGTGAATTCGGGGGGGGAACTGAAGCTTTCTTT. The encoded protein is CASSEFGGGTEAFF.

V gene TRBV21-1 combines with J gene TRBJ2-7; the table names TRBD2, a call not compared with the DNA. TRBV21-1 constitutes a pseudogene. The CDR3 has 17 amino acids. The CDR3 coding sequence is TGTGCCAGCAGCAAAGTACTAGCGGGAGAGGTGTCGTACGAGCAGTACTTC. Translated: CASSKVLAGEVSYEQYF.

This chain uses TRBV19 with TRBJ1-1; 7 positions agree with TRBD1. V lost 6 bases and J lost 0; bases outside the gene matches: 4. Germline CDR1 LNHDA, CDR2 SQIVND (reference sequence). The CDR3 has 14 amino acids. The CDR3 loop reads CASSPGQLNTEAFF. The CDR3 DNA sequence: TGTGCCAGTAGCCCGGGACAGTTGAACACTGAAGCTTTCTTT.

The chain links TRBV7-2 to TRBJ1-4; D not resolved. The germline V gene encodes CDR1 SGHTA and CDR2 FQGNSA. The CDR3 extends over 11 amino acids. V gave up 5 bases and J gave up 7 bases, with 5 bases separating them. In DNA form, the CDR3 reads TGTGCCAGCAGCCAGTCTGAAAAACTGTTTTTT. It translates to CASSQSEKLFF.

The chain is built from TRBV29-1 and TRBJ2-5; the D gene is possibly TRBD2 (5 bases). This CDR3 region has 12 residues. The V end lost 5 bases, the J end lost 2 bases, and 9 bases lay between the germline ends. The germline V gene has CDR1 SQVTM and CDR2 ANQGSEA. The CDR3 spells CSVLLAQETQYF. DNA of the CDR3: TGCAGCGTTCTTTTAGCGCAAGAGACCCAGTACTTC.

V and J are TRBV27 and TRBJ2-2, with 7 bases identical to TRBD1. Germline V gene lookup returns CDR1 MNHEY and CDR2 SMNVEV (reference sequence). V shed 1 base and J 7 bases; nucleotides not matched to a gene: 15. The CDR3 sequence is 18 residues long. The DNA of the CDR3 is TGTGCCAGCAGTTTATTCTTCCTGGGGCAGGGGGTCAGCGGGGAGCTGTTTTTT. Translated, it gives CASSLFFLGQGVSGELFF.

V and J are TRBV2 and TRBJ1-1; D is uncertain. Trimming took 8 bases from V and 4 from J, leaving 23 bases between them. The germline gives CDR1 SNHLY, CDR2 FYNNEI. This CDR3 is built from 16 residues. Here the CDR3 reads CASRREAVGFSTEAFF. The CDR3 nucleotides read TGTGCCAGCCGGAGGGAGGCAGTTGGTTTTAGCACTGAAGCTTTCTTT.

The rearrangement links TRBV6-5 to TRBJ2-3, with D possibly matching TRBD2 (6 bases). The germline CDR1 and CDR2 sequences are MNHEY and SVGAGI. Trimming shortened V by 4 bases and J by 2 bases, and 13 bases separated the two germline ends. This CDR3 spans 15 amino acids. The CDR3 here is CASSSWAGYTDTQYF. DNA for the CDR3: TGTGCCAGCAGTTCGTGGGCGGGGTACACAGATACGCAGTATTTT.

The chain links TRBV6-5 to TRBJ2-7; the D gene is possibly TRBD2 (6 bases). The germline V gene encodes CDR1 MNHEY and CDR2 SVGAGI. The V end was cut by 8 bases, the J end by 3 bases, with 17 bases between. The CDR3 covers 14 residues. In DNA, the CDR3 is TGTGCCAGCGGGTTTTCTCCGGGAGTCTACGAGCAGTACTTC. As protein: CASGFSPGVYEQYF.

The CDR3 here is CASSLTPTGTGNQPQHF. Here the CDR3 DNA reads TGTGCCAGCAGCTTAACCCCAACGGGGACAGGGAATCAGCCCCAGCATTTT. This sequence joins TRBV11-2 and TRBJ1-5, with 9 bases fitting TRBD1. Trimming at V came to 2 bases and at J to 4 bases, leaving 9 bases not matched to a gene. The CDR3 loop spans 17 amino acids. CDR1 and CDR2 (germline): SGHAT, FQNNGV.

This chain links TRBV7-8 with TRBJ2-1; TRBD1 agrees at 9 bases. J lost 7 bases, V lost 4 bases, and 8 bases had no gene match. Germline CDR1 SGHVS, CDR2 FQNEAQ. The length of the CDR3 is 15 residues. In DNA, the CDR3 is TGTGCCAGCAGCTCCGGGACAGGGACGGGGAATGAGCAGTTCTTC. Its protein product is CASSSGTGTGNEQFF. Full variable domain (rest looked up from reference TRBV7-8 and TRBJ2-1): GAGVSQSPRYKVAKRGQDVALRCDPISGHVSLFWYQQALGQGPEFLTYFQNEAQLDKSGLPSDRFFAERPEGSVSTLKIQRTQQEDSAVYLCASSSGTGTGNEQFFGPGTRLTVL.

The V and J genes are TRBV9 and TRBJ1-1; D unclear. V was shortened by 0 bases and J by 6 bases, with 15 bases between the two germline ends. CDR3 length equals 15 residues. The germline V gene has CDR1 SGDLS and CDR2 YYNGEE. CDR3 sequence reads: CASSVGVGRESEAFF. Here the CDR3 DNA reads TGTGCCAGCAGCGTAGGAGTCGGGAGGGAATCTGAAGCTTTCTTT.

V and J are TRBV7-9 and TRBJ1-1; unclear D gene. Germline values: CDR1 SEHNR, CDR2 FQNEAQ (reference sequence). Trimming shortened V by 3 bases and J by 0 bases, and 14 bases separated the two germline ends. The CDR3 has 16 amino acids. The CDR3 here is CASSLSLGSMNTEAFF. The CDR3 nucleotides are TGTGCCAGCAGCTTGAGCCTAGGCTCGATGAACACTGAAGCTTTCTTT.

The rearrangement joins TRBV7-3 to TRBJ2-3; D call uncertain. Trimming stripped 3 bases from V and 4 bases from J, with 11 bases between. Germline lookup yields CDR1 SGHTA and CDR2 FQGTGA. CDR3 length: 14 residues. CDR3 nucleotides: TGTGCCAGCAGCTTGGACCCGAGCGCAGATACGCAGTATTTT. Encoded protein: CASSLDPSADTQYF.

This sequence joins TRBV19 and TRBJ2-7; 7 nucleotides line up with TRBD2. CDR3 length equals 15 residues. Germline V gene sequence: CDR1 LNHDA, CDR2 SQIVND (reference sequence). V gave up 4 bases and J gave up 4 bases; unmatched junction bases: 10. CDR3 sequence: CASSRKDSSGYEQYF. The CDR3 coding sequence is TGTGCCAGTAGTAGAAAAGATTCTAGCGGTTACGAGCAGTACTTC.

The J gene is TRBJ2-2, the V gene TRBV23-1; TRBD1 matches at 7 bases. TRBV23-1 is classed as an ORF, of uncertain function. CDR3 length equals 18 residues. After removal of 2 bases from V and 3 bases from J, the junction contained 12 bases not matched to a gene. This chain's CDR3 is CASSQSLDRVSDTGELFF. CDR3 nucleotide sequence: TGCGCCAGCAGTCAAAGCCTAGACAGGGTTTCGGACACCGGGGAGCTGTTTTTT.

CDR3: CASSLEGAGLYEQYF. The CDR3 DNA sequence: TGTGCCAGCAGCTTAGAAGGTGCGGGGTTGTACGAGCAGTACTTC. The chain combines TRBV7-8 with TRBJ2-7; perhaps TRBD2 as D (6 bases). Germline V gene lookup returns CDR1 SGHVS and CDR2 FQNEAQ. The CDR3 contains 15 residues. The V end lost 1 base, the J end lost 4 bases, and 14 bases lay between the germline ends. The full variable domain, rest sourced from reference TRBV7-8 and TRBJ2-7, is GAGVSQSPRYKVAKRGQDVALRCDPISGHVSLFWYQQALGQGPEFLTYFQNEAQLDKSGLPSDRFFAERPEGSVSTLKIQRTQQEDSAVYLCASSLEGAGLYEQYFGPGTRLTVT.

The rearrangement links TRBV7-2 to TRBJ2-1; D unclear. CDR3 length: 14 amino acids. Trimming stripped 2 bases from V and 6 bases from J, with 11 bases between. Germline-derived CDR1 and CDR2 are SGHTA and FQGNSA. The CDR3 region has the DNA TGTGCCAGCAGCTTATATCTCGGGCTCAATGAGCAGTTCTTC. It yields the protein CASSLYLGLNEQFF.

This clone has a single count. This CDR3 reads CASSLGPALSQHF. CDR3 bases: TGTGCCAGCAGTTTAGGACCCGCCCTGAGCCAGCATTTT. The V gene is TRBV12-3 or TRBV12-4, the J gene TRBJ1-5; unclear D gene. V was clipped by 1 base and J by 12 bases, with 13 bases between them. The CDR3 loop spans 13 amino acids.

The V gene is TRBV5-5, the J gene TRBJ2-7, with D possibly being TRBD1 (5 bases). The ends were cut back, 7 bases at V and 2 bases at J, with 22 bases in the middle. CDR3 length: 16 amino acids. From germline, CDR1 is SGHKS and CDR2 YYEKEE (reference sequence). The CDR3 region has the DNA TGTGCCAGCCACCGTTCATGGGGCCAGTCCGCCTACGAGCAGTACTTC. Translating it yields CASHRSWGQSAYEQYF.

This sequence joins TRBV5-6 and TRBJ2-5, with 11 positions matching TRBD2. In germline, CDR1 is SGHDT, CDR2 YYEEEE. V was clipped by 4 bases and J by 5 bases; unmatched bases: 19. The length of the CDR3 is 19 residues. The CDR3 nucleotides are TGTGCCAGCAGCCCACCTCTGTCCCTAGCGGGAGGTATACAGGAGACCCAGTACTTC. This encodes CASSPPLSLAGGIQETQYF.

V gene TRBV27 combines with J gene TRBJ1-6, with TRBD1 as a possible D gene (5 bases). Germline values: CDR1 MNHEY, CDR2 SMNVEV (reference sequence). The length of the CDR3 is 15 residues. V lost 2 bases and J 9 bases, leaving 14 bases between the germline ends. CDR3 in DNA: TGTGCCAGCAGTTTAATTCCGACTGGGGGTTCACCCCTCCACTTT. It specifies CASSLIPTGGSPLHF.

The V and J genes are TRBV14 and TRBJ2-3, with D perhaps matching TRBD2 (5 bases). Trimming left V 1 base short and J 6 bases short, with 8 bases between. The V gene's germline CDR1 is SGHDN and CDR2 FVKESK. This CDR3 comprises 13 residues. DNA for the CDR3: TGTGCCAGCAGCCAAGGCCCGGGGGATACGCAGTATTTT. Translating it yields CASSQGPGDTQYF.

CDR3 nucleotide sequence: TGTGCCAGCAGCCTCAGACAGGGGATGTACGAGCAGTACTTC. Translation: CASSLRQGMYEQYF. This rearrangement joins TRBV11-2 to TRBJ2-7; TRBD1 aligns across 8 bases. The CDR3 covers 14 residues. V shed 5 bases and J 4 bases; nucleotides not matched to a gene: 7. CDR1 and CDR2 (germline): SGHAT, FQNNGV.

In its sample, this clone was seen a few times. V gene TRBV6-1 combines with J gene TRBJ2-7; maybe TRBD1 (5 bases). The CDR3 sequence is 13 residues long. Trimming pared 6 bases from V and 5 bases from J, leaving 14 bases between. Germline V gene data show CDR1 as MNHNS and CDR2 as SASEGT. The CDR3 loop is CASRVTVSDEQYF. CDR3 nucleotide sequence: TGTGCCAGCAGGGTGACAGTTTCGGACGAGCAGTACTTC.

This chain links TRBV30 with TRBJ2-1, with D possibly called TRBD1 or TRBD2 (5 bases each). CDR1 and CDR2 from the germline V gene are GTSNPN and SVGIG (reference sequence). The CDR3 runs 16 residues. Trimming took 0 bases from V and 4 from J, leaving 16 bases between them. This CDR3 reads CAWSVPGQRRYNEQFF. CDR3 DNA sequence: TGTGCCTGGAGTGTACCGGGGCAAAGGAGATACAATGAGCAGTTCTTC.

The chain has TRBV4-2 and TRBJ1-2; 9 bases line up with TRBD1. The CDR3 runs to 14 residues. V was clipped by 4 bases and J by 8 bases; unmatched bases: 8. Germline V lookup: CDR1 LGHNA, CDR2 YNFKEQ. The CDR3 loop is CASSLGDRVGGYTF. In DNA, the CDR3 is TGTGCCAGCAGCCTTGGGGACAGGGTCGGAGGCTACACCTTC.

As DNA, the CDR3 is TGCGCCAGCTCAGGACAGGGAATGAACACTGAAGCTTTCTTT. It is translated as CASSGQGMNTEAFF. The V and J genes are TRBV5-1 and TRBJ1-1; 8 nucleotides match TRBD1. V lost 7 bases, J lost 0 bases, and 5 bases stayed unmatched. There are 14 residues in the CDR3. Germline V lookup: CDR1 SGHRS, CDR2 YFSETQ.